Following are 22 T cell receptor beta chains from one sample sequenced in a study of shared clonotypes between healthy human individuals. Repertoires were generated with immunoSEQ multiplex PCR, while TCRdb's copy carries only in-frame clones and drops some. Here the sample spans over 2,000,000 clones, around 95% being singletons. Naivety among CD8 cells was defined by CD45RO negativity and positive CCR7 selection, thereby excluding terminally differentiated effector memory CD45RA+ cells. Sequencing was performed on naive CD8+ T cells from PBMCs. The receptors stem from a man aged 18 to 30 in good health. Some clones in this sample may be carry-over from other donors' samples.

The chain recombines TRBV6-1 with TRBJ1-2; D not certain. Per the germline V gene, CDR1 is MNHNS and CDR2 is SASEGT. CDR3 length: 14 residues. The ends were cut back, 2 bases at V and 4 bases at J, with 11 bases in the middle. The CDR3 region is CASSEFDYLYGYTF. The CDR3 nucleotides are TGTGCCAGCAGTGAATTCGATTACCTCTATGGCTACACCTTC.

The chain carries TRBV27 and TRBJ2-7, with 12 nucleotides matching TRBD2. The germline V gene has CDR1 MNHEY and CDR2 SMNVEV (reference sequence). The CDR3 consists of 17 residues. Trimming took 5 bases from V and 0 from J; bases not matched to a gene: 8. The CDR3 nucleotides are TGTGCCAGCAGTACAGGACTAGCGGGAAAGCGCTCCTACGAGCAGTACTTC. Encoded protein: CASSTGLAGKRSYEQYF.

This chain links TRBV13 with TRBJ2-7, with D unclear. This CDR3 region has 13 residues. V lost 0 bases to trimming and J lost 3 bases, with 6 bases between them. Germline V gives CDR1 PRHDT, CDR2 FYEKMQ (reference sequence). CDR3: CASSLGPNYEQYF. In DNA, the CDR3 is TGTGCCAGCAGCTTAGGGCCGAACTACGAGCAGTACTTC.

The V gene is TRBV9, the J gene TRBJ2-2; D is perhaps TRBD1 (5 bases). With 4 bases removed from V and 2 bases from J, the gap between germline ends came to 18 bases. The CDR3 extends over 17 amino acids. Germline values: CDR1 SGDLS, CDR2 YYNGEE. In DNA form, the CDR3 reads TGTGCCAGCAGCACCCGATTGGACCAGGGCAACACCGGGGAGCTGTTTTTT. Translation gives CASSTRLDQGNTGELFF.

CDR3 in DNA: TGTGCCAGCAGCGTAGCCCCAGGTCCCAATCAGCCCCAGCATTTT. Translated: CASSVAPGPNQPQHF. V and J are TRBV9 and TRBJ1-5; D is uncertain. Per germline, CDR1 SGDLS and CDR2 YYNGEE. CDR3 size: 15 residues. V was cut by 0 bases and J by 3 bases, with 10 bases left in between.

Concerning this clone: The same CDR3 also results from other DNA sequences found in this sample. The gene calls are TRBV4-1 and TRBJ2-7; D remains ambiguous. Germline lookup yields CDR1 MGHRA and CDR2 YSYEKL. This CDR3 region has 13 residues. The ends were cut back, 0 bases at V and 5 bases at J, with 8 bases in the middle. The CDR3 region has the DNA TGCGCCAGCAGCCAAGATTGGCGCGACGAGCAGTACTTC. It translates to CASSQDWRDEQYF.

About this clone itself: The sample contains more than one DNA sequence encoding this CDR3. The rearrangement links TRBV9 to TRBJ2-7; 8 nucleotides align to TRBD2. Germline lookup yields CDR1 SGDLS and CDR2 YYNGEE. Trimming cost V 3 bases and J 3 bases; bases outside gene matches: 5. The CDR3 runs to 14 residues. The DNA for the CDR3 is TGTGCCAGCAGCGCTCCCGGGACTAGCTACGAGCAGTACTTC. As protein: CASSAPGTSYEQYF.

The rearrangement uses TRBV4-3 and TRBJ2-7; D is undetermined. CDR3 length equals 14 residues. Germline V gene lookup returns CDR1 LGHNA and CDR2 YSLEER. V was pared by 3 bases and J by 2 bases, with 11 bases between. In DNA form, the CDR3 reads TGCGCCAGCAGCCAGAAGGCAGGACCCTACGAGCAGTACTTC. Translated, it gives CASSQKAGPYEQYF.

The gene calls are TRBV29-1 and TRBJ2-7; unclear D gene. The V end lost 4 bases, the J end lost 5 bases, and 12 bases lay between the germline ends. Germline-derived CDR1 and CDR2 are SQVTM and ANQGSEA. CDR3 size: 12 residues. The CDR3 reads CSVVYGRNEQYF. The CDR3 nucleotides are TGCAGCGTTGTCTACGGCCGTAACGAGCAGTACTTC.

The chain carries TRBV27 and TRBJ2-1; the match to TRBD1 covers 7 bases. The CDR3 is 15 residues long. V lost 6 bases and J lost 0; bases outside the gene matches: 5. Germline CDR1 MNHEY, CDR2 SMNVEV (reference sequence). The CDR3 DNA is TGTGCCAGCAGATTCCGGGACAGCTCCTACAATGAGCAGTTCTTC. Its protein is CASRFRDSSYNEQFF.

This clone was found a few times. This chain joins TRBV29-1 and TRBJ1-1, with D unresolved. CDR1 is SQVTM and CDR2 is ANQGSEA in the germline V gene. V was shortened by 8 bases and J by 7 bases, with 14 bases between the two germline ends. The CDR3 spans 11 residues. CDR3 loop: CSILLLNEAFF. CDR3 nucleotide sequence: TGCAGCATACTACTCCTTAATGAAGCTTTCTTT.

V and J are TRBV10-2 and TRBJ2-1, with 11 bases fitting TRBD2. In germline, CDR1 is WSHSY, CDR2 SAAADI. CDR3 length: 21 amino acids. With V trimmed by 4 bases and J by 4 bases, 21 bases remained unmatched. This chain's CDR3 is CASSGVSASGRSLWGYNEQFF. As DNA, the CDR3 is TGCGCCAGCAGTGGGGTCTCGGCTAGCGGGAGGTCCCTCTGGGGGTACAATGAGCAGTTCTTC.

The chain couples TRBV9 to TRBJ2-3, with 8 bases aligning to TRBD2. With V trimmed by 0 bases and J by 5 bases, 5 bases remained unmatched. This CDR3 contains 15 residues. The germline CDR1 and CDR2 sequences are SGDLS and YYNGEE. The CDR3 region is CASSVDGRVGDTQYF. CDR3 nucleotide sequence: TGTGCCAGCAGCGTAGACGGGAGGGTAGGAGATACGCAGTATTTT.

This chain's CDR3 is CASSLTGGTSPYNEQFF. The CDR3 DNA sequence: TGTGCCAGCAGCTTAACGGGAGGGACGAGTCCCTACAATGAGCAGTTCTTC. This chain uses TRBV7-3 with TRBJ2-1; TRBD2 matches 7 bases. Germline V gives CDR1 SGHTA, CDR2 FQGTGA. The CDR3 is 17 residues long. Germline trimming cut 0 bases from V and 2 bases from J; bases unmatched to any gene: 7.

Concerning this clone itself: The sample has other DNA sequences that encode this CDR3 too. The chain joins TRBV29-1 to TRBJ2-7, with 11 bases identical to TRBD2. CDR3 length equals 13 residues. Germline values: CDR1 SQVTM, CDR2 ANQGSEA. J gave up 1 base and V 4 bases, and 0 bases lay outside the gene matches. The CDR3 loop is CSVVAGGSYEQYF. The CDR3 DNA reads TGCAGCGTTGTAGCGGGAGGGTCCTACGAGCAGTACTTC.

V usage is TRBV7-9 and J usage is TRBJ2-2; D ambiguous. CDR1 and CDR2 (germline): SEHNR, FQNEAQ (reference sequence). V gave up 2 bases and J gave up 3 bases, with 13 bases separating them. The CDR3 loop spans 16 amino acids. The CDR3 sequence is CASSLPQILDTGELFF. The CDR3 bases are TGTGCCAGCAGCTTACCGCAGATCCTGGACACCGGGGAGCTGTTTTTT.

V and J are TRBV11-2 and TRBJ2-1; TRBD2 matches 10 bases. The CDR3 has 19 amino acids. The trim removed 1 base at V and 12 bases at J, leaving 21 bases unmatched. Germline CDR1 is SGHAT and CDR2 is FQNNGV. CDR3 in amino acids: CASSLVPGGTASGSFGQFF. In nucleotides, the CDR3 is TGTGCCAGCAGCTTAGTCCCAGGAGGGACGGCTAGCGGGAGCTTTGGGCAGTTCTTC.

Only a few counts were recorded for this clone. The chain employs TRBV10-3 and TRBJ1-1; no clear D gene. The V end lost 9 bases, the J end lost 1 base, and 12 bases lay between the germline ends. The CDR3 extends over 13 amino acids. Germline CDR1 is ENHRY and CDR2 is SYGVKD. CDR3 sequence: CAIGPPENTEAFF. CDR3 DNA sequence: TGTGCCATAGGCCCCCCAGAGAACACTGAAGCTTTCTTT.

A remark on this clone: The same CDR3 is also encoded by other DNA sequences in this sample. The chain joins TRBV6-1 to TRBJ2-7; 14 bases are a match to TRBD2. The CDR3 totals 15 residues. J gave up 3 bases and V 6 bases, and 4 bases lay outside the gene matches. Per the germline V gene, CDR1 is MNHNS and CDR2 is SASEGT. CDR3 loop: CASREGLAGVYEQYF. In DNA, the CDR3 is TGTGCCAGCAGAGAGGGACTAGCGGGAGTCTACGAGCAGTACTTC.

The chain has TRBV7-9 and TRBJ1-1, with a weak D call TRBD1 (5 bases). Trimming took 6 bases from V and 6 from J, leaving 14 bases between them. This CDR3 is 13 amino acids long. CDR1 is SEHNR, CDR2 FQNEAQ, per germline (reference sequence). This CDR3 is CASSPGLMAEAFF. The DNA of the CDR3 is TGTGCCAGCAGTCCGGGGCTTATGGCTGAAGCTTTCTTT.

The V call is TRBV28, the J call TRBJ1-2, with D tentatively TRBD1 (5 bases). Looked up from germline, CDR1 is MDHEN and CDR2 is SYDVKM. The CDR3 has 16 amino acids. V lost 5 bases to trimming and J lost 4 bases, with 20 bases between them. CDR3 amino acids: CASSTHVSGPIYGYTF. The CDR3 DNA reads TGTGCCAGCAGTACACACGTCTCGGGGCCCATCTATGGCTACACCTTC.

The chain couples TRBV6-6 to TRBJ2-3; 10 nucleotides match TRBD2. The CDR3 sequence is 15 residues long. Germline values: CDR1 MNHNY, CDR2 SVGAGI (reference sequence). The ends lost 4 bases at V and 0 bases at J; junction bases unmatched: 1. As DNA, the CDR3 is TGTGCCAGCAGTTTGACTAGCGGGAGCACAGATACGCAGTATTTT. Protein sequence: CASSLTSGSTDTQYF.